Each of the 21 T cell receptor beta chains below was sequenced from the same sample in a study of shared clonotypes between healthy human individuals. The data were produced by immunoSEQ multiplex PCR, yet TCRdb's version contains in-frame clones alone and is incomplete. Among about 1.1 million clones listed, approximately 75% were seen once. Sequenced material: memory CD4+ T cells from PBMCs. The subset here: CD45RA-negative fraction. These receptors originate from a man between 18 and 29 years old in good health. Some clones in this sample may be carry-over from other donors' samples.

The rearrangement links TRBV28 to TRBJ2-4, with 7 bases that match TRBD2. CDR3 length: 15 amino acids. Trimming took 3 bases from V and 7 from J; bases not matched to a gene: 9. Germline V gene data show CDR1 as MDHEN and CDR2 as SYDVKM. The CDR3: CASSLGGRFGNIQYF. The CDR3, as DNA: TGTGCCAGCAGTTTGGGAGGGAGGTTTGGGAACATTCAGTACTTC.

The chain couples TRBV5-1 to TRBJ2-2; no firm D call. This CDR3 region has 14 residues. V lost 0 bases and J lost 6, with 9 bases in between. Germline CDR1 reads SGHRS; CDR2 reads YFSETQ. CDR3 nucleotide sequence: TGCGCCAGCAGCTTGGTAGGGATCCCCGGGGAGCTGTTTTTT. This encodes CASSLVGIPGELFF.

About this clone: Different DNA sequences within this sample yield the same CDR3. The chain recombines TRBV7-2 with TRBJ2-7; TRBD2 might be the D (7 bases). Trimming pared 3 bases from V and 3 bases from J, leaving 9 bases between. This CDR3 has 13 residues. Per germline, CDR1 SGHTA and CDR2 FQGNSA. CDR3 protein: CASSLRGGYEQYF. Here the CDR3 DNA reads TGTGCCAGCAGCTTGAGGGGGGGCTACGAGCAGTACTTC. The whole variable domain, filled in from reference TRBV7-2 and TRBJ2-7, reads GAGVSQSPSNKVTEKGKDVELRCDPISGHTALYWYRQSLGQGLEFLIYFQGNSAPDKSGLPSDRFSAERTGGSVSTLTIQRTQQEDSAVYLCASSLRGGYEQYFGPGTRLTVT.

This clone was detected a few times. The J gene is TRBJ2-2, the V gene TRBV28; TRBD1 or TRBD2 may be the D gene (5 bases each). The CDR3 extends over 15 amino acids. Trimming cost V 2 bases and J 5 bases, with 12 bases left between them. Germline V gene sequence: CDR1 MDHEN, CDR2 SYDVKM. This chain's CDR3 is CASSLGRGLTGELFF. The CDR3 DNA is TGTGCCAGCAGTTTAGGTCGGGGCCTGACCGGGGAGCTGTTTTTT.

V usage is TRBV19 and J usage is TRBJ2-2; D may be TRBD1 or TRBD2 (5 bases each). V gave up 10 bases and J gave up 1 base, with 13 bases separating them. CDR1 LNHDA and CDR2 SQIVND come from the germline V gene (reference sequence). There are 14 residues in the CDR3. CDR3 coding DNA: TGTGCCACGAACGGGGCAAGGAACACCGGGGAGCTGTTTTTT. This translates into CATNGARNTGELFF. The full variable domain, its missing parts supplied by reference TRBV19 and TRBJ2-2, is DGGITQSPKYLFRKEGQNVTLSCEQNLNHDAMYWYRQDPGQGLRLIYYSQIVNDFQKGDIAEGYSVSREKKESFPLTVTSAQKNPTAFYLCATNGARNTGELFFGEGSRLTVL.

This clone was counted a few times. Other DNA sequences in the sample encode the same CDR3. The chain carries TRBV28 and TRBJ2-5, with 11 nucleotides matching TRBD2. This CDR3 is 13 amino acids long. V lost 8 bases to trimming and J lost 2 bases; unmatched junction nucleotides: 1. Germline CDR1 MDHEN, CDR2 SYDVKM. The CDR3 nucleotides read TGTGCCAGCGGGACTAGCGGACAAGAGACCCAGTACTTC. This gives the protein CASGTSGQETQYF.

The chain is built from TRBV9 and TRBJ2-7; weak D call: TRBD2 (5 bases). In germline, CDR1 is SGDLS, CDR2 YYNGEE. The CDR3 spans 13 residues. Trimming took off 4 bases at V and 7 bases at J, with 15 bases between the two ends. In DNA form, the CDR3 reads TGTGCCAGCAGCTCTATCTATACGGGAGAGCAGTACTTC. Protein sequence: CASSSIYTGEQYF.

This clone appeared a few times. The J gene is TRBJ2-7, the V gene TRBV7-9; D gene uncertain. This CDR3 is built from 11 residues. V lost 8 bases, J lost 9 bases, and 14 bases lay in between. CDR1 is SEHNR, CDR2 FQNEAQ, per germline (reference sequence). The CDR3 here is CASDQYERQYF. CDR3 DNA sequence: TGTGCCAGCGACCAGTACGAGCGGCAGTACTTC. The variable domain in full, completed from reference TRBV7-9 and TRBJ2-7, reads DTGVSQNPRHKITKRGQNVTFRCDPISEHNRLYWYRQTLGQGPEFLTYFQNEAQLEKSRLLSDRFSAERPKGSFSTLEIQRTEQGDSAMYLCASDQYERQYFGPGTRLTVT.

This chain connects TRBV7-3 to TRBJ2-3, with TRBD2 matching over 11 bases. CDR1 and CDR2 from the germline V gene are SGHTA and FQGTGA. The junction had 7 bases not matched to a gene; V was cut back by 2 bases and J by 6 bases. The length of the CDR3 is 16 residues. CDR3 sequence reads: CASSLGISGRADTQYF. CDR3 in DNA: TGTGCCAGCAGCTTAGGGATTAGCGGGAGGGCCGATACGCAGTATTTT.

This rearrangement joins TRBV10-3 to TRBJ2-5, with TRBD2 identical over 10 bases. The CDR3 has 18 residues. CDR1 and CDR2 from the germline V gene are ENHRY and SYGVKD. The V and J ends lost 10 bases and 1 base, in that order; junction bases with no gene match: 18. The CDR3 loop reads CATKRTSGRPLPQETQYF. As DNA, the CDR3 is TGTGCCACCAAACGGACTAGCGGAAGACCTCTGCCCCAAGAGACCCAGTACTTC.

The chain recombines TRBV4-2 with TRBJ1-4; D not certain. The V gene lost 0 bases and the J gene lost 2 bases, with 10 bases spanning the gap. CDR1 and CDR2 from the germline V gene are LGHNA and YNFKEQ. CDR3 length: 16 amino acids. CDR3 protein: CASSQENGRTNEKLFF. The CDR3, as DNA: TGTGCCAGCAGCCAAGAGAACGGGAGGACTAATGAAAAACTGTTTTTT.

V usage is TRBV15 and J usage is TRBJ1-1; D possibly corresponds to TRBD1 (5 bases). Trimming cost V 0 bases and J 8 bases, with 19 bases left between them. This CDR3 contains 16 residues. The germline gives CDR1 LNHNV, CDR2 YYDKDF (reference sequence). The CDR3 nucleotides read TGTGCCACCAGCAGAGATCTTTCTGCCAGGGCTGGGGAAGCTTTCTTT. Its translation is CATSRDLSARAGEAFF. Full variable domain (remainder filled in from reference TRBV15 and TRBJ1-1): DAMVIQNPRYQVTQFGKPVTLSCSQTLNHNVMYWYQQKSSQAPKLLFHYYDKDFNNEADTPDNFQSRRPNTSFCFLDIRSPGLGDTAMYLCATSRDLSARAGEAFFGQGTRLTVV.

The chain uses TRBV2 and TRBJ2-7; maybe TRBD2 (7 bases). CDR1 SNHLY and CDR2 FYNNEI come from the germline V gene. This CDR3 has 14 residues. Trimming removed 7 bases at V and 0 bases at J, with 13 bases between. CDR3 nucleotides: TGTGCCAGCAATAGGGGGAGGGGCTCCTACGAGCAGTACTTC. Its protein is CASNRGRGSYEQYF.

The chain joins TRBV18 to TRBJ1-1; D not certain. Trimming cost V 3 bases and J 0 bases, with 5 bases left between them. This CDR3 is built from 13 residues. CDR1 KGHSH and CDR2 LQKENI come from the germline V gene. The CDR3 nucleotides read TGTGCCAGCTCACCCGTCCTGAACACTGAAGCTTTCTTT. This gives the protein CASSPVLNTEAFF.

V gene TRBV29-1 combines with J gene TRBJ1-1; D not certain. Trimming stripped 1 base from V and 4 bases from J, with 7 bases between. Per the germline V gene, CDR1 is SQVTM and CDR2 is ANQGSEA. The CDR3 extends over 12 amino acids. The CDR3 nucleotides read TGCAGCGTTGAAGGGGTTGGCACTGAAGCTTTCTTT. The encoded protein is CSVEGVGTEAFF.

The chain joins TRBV7-2 to TRBJ2-6; D perhaps matches TRBD2 (6 bases). The V and J ends lost 2 bases and 6 bases respectively, with 17 bases between them. This CDR3 spans 17 amino acids. Germline loops: CDR1 SGHTA, CDR2 FQGNSA. CDR3 in DNA: TGTGCCAGCAGCTTACTCTTCGGGGGTTTGACGGCCAACGTCCTGACTTTC. It translates to CASSLLFGGLTANVLTF. Full variable domain (rest looked up from reference TRBV7-2 and TRBJ2-6): GAGVSQSPSNKVTEKGKDVELRCDPISGHTALYWYRQSLGQGLEFLIYFQGNSAPDKSGLPSDRFSAERTGGSVSTLTIQRTQQEDSAVYLCASSLLFGGLTANVLTFGAGSRLTVL.

The chain couples TRBV5-1 to TRBJ2-5; TRBD1 agrees at 7 bases. The CDR3 length is 15 residues. V lost 4 bases to trimming and J lost 1 base; unmatched junction nucleotides: 7. Germline V gene sequence: CDR1 SGHRS, CDR2 YFSETQ. The CDR3 loop is CASSEGGAGQETQYF. The CDR3 DNA is TGCGCCAGCAGCGAAGGGGGCGCGGGCCAAGAGACCCAGTACTTC.

This chain connects TRBV7-2 to TRBJ1-1, with 7 bases that match TRBD1. The ends lost 7 bases at V and 0 bases at J; junction bases unmatched: 11. The CDR3 is made up of 16 amino acids. The germline V gene has CDR1 SGHTA and CDR2 FQGNSA. The chain's CDR3 is CASTYRQGSVNTEAFF. CDR3 coding DNA: TGTGCCAGCACCTATCGACAGGGATCGGTGAACACTGAAGCTTTCTTT. Filled out from reference TRBV7-2 and TRBJ1-1, the complete variable domain reads GAGVSQSPSNKVTEKGKDVELRCDPISGHTALYWYRQSLGQGLEFLIYFQGNSAPDKSGLPSDRFSAERTGGSVSTLTIQRTQQEDSAVYLCASTYRQGSVNTEAFFGQGTRLTVV.

The chain has TRBV29-1 and TRBJ2-3; 9 nucleotides match TRBD2. Losses at the gene ends were 5 bases for V and 4 bases for J; bases not matched to a gene: 10. This CDR3 contains 15 residues. Germline assignment: CDR1 SQVTM and CDR2 ANQGSEA. DNA of the CDR3: TGCAGCGTTAAGTTCATAGCGGGGGCTTCAGATACGCAGTATTTT. Translated, it gives CSVKFIAGASDTQYF.

This sequence joins TRBV19 and TRBJ2-7; 10 bases agree with TRBD1. V trimming: 2 bases; J trimming: 6 bases; junction bases outside the gene matches: 10. This CDR3 spans 16 amino acids. Germline CDR1 and CDR2: LNHDA and SQIVND (reference sequence). The CDR3 DNA follows: TGTGCCAGTAGTATATGGGTGGGGACAGGGGATGTCGAGCAGTACTTC. Encoded protein: CASSIWVGTGDVEQYF.

The chain uses TRBV20-1 and TRBJ2-7; a weak D match, TRBD1 (6 bases). Germline loops: CDR1 DFQATT, CDR2 SNEGSKA (reference sequence). This CDR3 has 11 residues. V was cut by 5 bases and J by 6 bases, with 11 bases left in between. The CDR3 DNA reads TGCAGTGCTTATGGGGGCAGCGAGCAGTACTTC. The encoded protein is CSAYGGSEQYF.